The rows below give T cell receptor beta chains drawn from one sample of a study of radiotherapy plus CTLA-4 blockade in lung cancer. This table comes from immunoSEQ multiplex PCR, and its TCRdb copy is limited to in-frame clones, with some not included. The sample shows about 85,000 clones, around 86% of them seen only once. The material was peripheral blood, obtained from a patient treated with radiotherapy plus ipilimumab. The source of these receptors is a human donor with non-small cell lung cancer who had a partial response to radiotherapy plus ipilimumab. Each CDR3 is given with its conserved first and last residue.

J	length	V	CDR3
TRBJ2-5	15	TRBV25-1	CASSEGTSGGGTQYF
TRBJ1-1	10	TRBV19	CASSDTEAFF
TRBJ1-1	13	TRBV6-5	CASIAGGGYEAFF
TRBJ1-1	15	TRBV28	CASSLRRGMNTEAFF
TRBJ1-1	17	TRBV29-1	CSVEARRPKAGGTEAFF
TRBJ2-5	15	TRBV5-1	CASSFSGSQEETQYF
TRBJ1-1	15	TRBV29-1	CSVGDPGTKNTEAFF
TRBJ1-4	14	TRBV28	CASSEGGPPEKLFF
TRBJ2-7	14	TRBV9	CASSDRDRRSEQYF
TRBJ2-7	16	TRBV28	CASSLRVGGRSYEQYF
TRBJ1-2	15	TRBV27	CASRPGHIVNYGYTF
TRBJ1-2	16	TRBV5-5	CASSQVPGQGSYGYTF
TRBJ2-4	15	TRBV4-2	CASSQDGSEKNIQYF
TRBJ1-2	15	TRBV29-1	CSAPWIGGNSDGYTF
TRBJ2-5	15	TRBV9	CASSTDPGSQETQYF
TRBJ1-2	15	TRBV25-1	CASSEGGEWGYGYTF
TRBJ1-3	13	TRBV28	CASSFRAGNTIYF
TRBJ1-1	14	TRBV7-2	CASSLAQGVTEAFF
TRBJ2-4	13	TRBV11-2	CASSLGQSNIQYF
TRBJ1-1	18	TRBV9	CASSVDTQEGRENTEAFF
TRBJ1-2	12	TRBV2	CASSEGNYGYTF
TRBJ2-5	15	TRBV7-2	CASSLVVGSQETQYF
TRBJ2-3	18	TRBV18	CASSPPLGLAGSTDTQYF
TRBJ2-5	14	TRBV6-6	CASSYSPGVETQYF
TRBJ1-2	12	TRBV5-4	CASSLDPTGYTF
TRBJ2-2	13	TRBV14	CASSVQGTGELFF
TRBJ1-2	12	TRBV5-1	CASSVDSYGYTF
TRBJ2-3	16	TRBV7-2	CASSPTRERATDTQYF
TRBJ2-2	13	TRBV7-2	CASSRNPTGELFF
TRBJ2-7	15	TRBV6-5	CASGGGQLLLYEQYF
TRBJ2-3	16	TRBV5-1	CASSLVSSGSTDTQYF
TRBJ1-6	15	TRBV6-5	CASSYSEQVNSPLHF
TRBJ2-2	18	TRBV7-2	CASSTPSGRAPGTGELFF
TRBJ1-1	11	TRBV28	CASSLRSEAFF
TRBJ2-2	17	TRBV18	CASSPPKAMVNTGELFF
TRBJ2-2	15	TRBV7-9	CASSLGGSNTGELFF
TRBJ1-5	16	TRBV5-8	CASLYVGGNSNQPQHF
TRBJ1-4	17	TRBV5-6	CASSLAPWTDDNEKLFF
TRBJ2-3	15	TRBV7-9	CASINQRESTDTQYF
TRBJ1-1	15	TRBV6-5	CASSLAGTGDTEAFF
TRBJ1-5	17	TRBV7-9	CASSPGGVRSFNQPQHF
TRBJ2-3	15	TRBV28	CASTSHGTRGDTQYF
TRBJ2-2	11	TRBV28	CASSLLGELFF
TRBJ2-7	14	TRBV19	CASSMGLAGVEQYF
TRBJ1-1	15	TRBV9	CASSVEARGNTEAFF
TRBJ2-2	17	TRBV27	CASSLSASGRPTGELFF
TRBJ1-2	18	TRBV4-2	CASSQDWGTNRAYYGYTF
TRBJ1-2	12	TRBV30	CAWSYTNYGYTF
TRBJ2-3	15	TRBV5-1	CASSQNSGKTDTQYF